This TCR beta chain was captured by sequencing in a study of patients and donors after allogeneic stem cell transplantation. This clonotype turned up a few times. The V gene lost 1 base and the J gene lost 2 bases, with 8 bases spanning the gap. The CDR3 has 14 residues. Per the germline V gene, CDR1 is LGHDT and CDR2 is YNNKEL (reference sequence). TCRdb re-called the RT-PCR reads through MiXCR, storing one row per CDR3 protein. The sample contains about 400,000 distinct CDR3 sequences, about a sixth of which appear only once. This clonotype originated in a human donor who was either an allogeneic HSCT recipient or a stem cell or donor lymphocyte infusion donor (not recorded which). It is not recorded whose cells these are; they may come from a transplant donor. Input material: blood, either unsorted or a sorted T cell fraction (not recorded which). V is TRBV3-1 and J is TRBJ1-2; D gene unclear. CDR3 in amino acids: CASSQVGNNYGYTF. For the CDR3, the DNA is TGTGCCAGCAGCCAAGTAGGGAACAACTATGGCTACACCTTC.